Described below is a single T cell receptor beta chain sequence and its context. What antigen it recognizes has not been identified. Base-call qualities are not available, and no considerably larger clone is one nucleotide away. CD8 naive samples were obtained by positive selection for CCR7 among CD45RO-negative cells, yielding a CD45RA+CCR7+ population from which TemRA cells were excluded. The donors were healthy, HIV-negative adults who had no recently reported acute infections or vaccinations. All donors were Caucasian adults living in Nashville, Tennessee, USA. After blood collection by leukapheresis, PBMCs were isolated using Ficoll-Histopaque density gradient centrifugation and then cryopreserved in the vapor phase of liquid nitrogen. Analytical flow cytometry was used to check the purity and quantity of every magnetically sorted T cell population. Genomic DNA was isolated from every sorted fraction and measured by UV absorbance on a Nanodrop 2000c.

This specimen comes from a study of shared clonotypes between healthy human individuals (dated by TCRdb to the early 2020s). Broadly, across the study: A few men and a couple of women, aged 18 to 49 years, made up the cohort. Each donor's leukapheresis produced roughly between roughly 0.85 and 9.5 billion PBMCs. Blood TCR repertoires of a handful of healthy adults were deeply sequenced to estimate repertoire size and the extent of clonotype sharing between individuals. Libraries were prepared and TCR repertoires were sequenced by different laboratories using diverse techniques, in order to increase sequencing depth and limit assay-specific biases. For each donor, CD4 naive and CD4 memory were each given three plates, CD8 naive was given two plates, and CD8 memory was given one plate. The paper's findings and limits, for the study overall: Across four donors, about 5% of naive CD4, over 3% of naive CD8, about 2.3% of memory CD4, and 0.4% to 0.45% of memory CD8 clonotypes were shared. The small number of donors limited the genetic and exposure-history diversity represented. Even with the large sequencing depth, rarefaction of the sorted-subset datasets indicated that sequencing was incomplete. Sampling was restricted to blood, and TCR repertoires in tissue are likely to differ from TCR repertoires in blood. Larger estimated clonotype richness was generally found for naive subsets than for memory subsets. Based on pairwise subsampling, the degree of clonotype sharing among donors was expected to be affected by sequencing depth. Clonotypes shared by all four sorted-subset donors showed higher generation probabilities than non-shared clonotypes.

TCR CDR3 regions were amplified from genomic DNA by multiplex PCR using the deep immunoSEQ assay. Extracted genomic DNA from each cell subset was distributed evenly across all wells of several immunoSEQ 96-well plates, and each plate was treated as a replicate. Each replicate PCR for sorted subsets received about 220 ng genomic DNA, equal to tens of thousands of T cell genomes. The purified libraries were quantified using a Qubit 3.0 fluorometer, sized with a Bioanalyzer 2100, and then quantified again using the KAPA Library Quantification kit. A separate single-read 150-cycle Illumina NextSeq 550 flow cell was used to sequence each immunoSEQ 96-well plate. Regarding the original processing steps: Because the immunoSEQ output included only junctional sequences and no quality scores, the filtering could not be the same as the filtering used for full-length reads. To assign V/J genes and CDR3, sequences were annotated using PyIR, a Python wrapper for IgBLAST v1.9, with IMGT germline references. Reads with weak V/J assignments (E-value above 1e-6), missing CDR3, stop codons, out-of-frame junctions, or ambiguous translated residues were removed. V3J clonotypes were defined by identical inferred V gene, J gene, and CDR3 amino acid sequence. To compute the percentage overlap between repertoires, the number of shared unique clonotypes was divided by the size of the smaller repertoire. RTK rarefaction, the Chao1 estimator, and Recon v2.1 estimates of unobserved clonotypes were used to assess repertoire richness. OLGA was used to compute generation probabilities for all TCRbeta clonotypes that the gDNA method yielded from a handful of donors. TCRdb took over this immuneACCESS table, retaining in-frame rearrangements with V and J assigned. Such tables are incomplete; in checked studies, under half of the missing clones stem from an unresolved V gene, and the remainder is unexplained. V and J calls and clone size are those listed in that table; D and trimming were worked out from the DNA. The sample has around 550,000 clones on record, roughly 96% of them singletons. The top ten hold over 0.095% of the sample.

Germline trimming: 6 bases from V, 5 bases from J; junction bases outside gene matches: 7. The germline V gene supplies CDR1 SNHLY and CDR2 FYNNEI. The cysteine opens and the phenylalanine closes a CDR3 of 14 amino acids. Only CDR3 DNA remains: 42 bases, in frame from the first base. The material sequenced was naive CD8+ T cells sorted from blood. The cell subset or site label for this specimen denotes: CD45RA+CCR7+. The sequence was obtained from a woman in her 30s in good health. The chain couples TRBV2 to TRBJ2-7; 10 central bases correspond to TRBD2. In nucleotides, the sequence is TGTGCCAGCAGGGCCCTAGCGGGAGTCCACGAGCAGTACTTC. Translated, this is CASRALAGVHEQYF.